Given below is one T cell receptor beta chain in context. Its specificity is unknown. Time point given: week 47, end of study. Vaccinated patients received 300 ug of mutant IDH1 20-mer peptide per dose, with topical imiquimod. CDR1 and CDR2 from the germline V gene are MNHEY and SVGAGI. This CDR3 is built from 16 residues. V was clipped by 4 bases and J by 7 bases; unmatched bases: 7. The data belong to a study of a mutant IDH1 vaccine in newly diagnosed glioma. The wider study: First vaccine doses came 4-6 weeks after radiotherapy alone, or with temozolomide cycles. There were about 60% males and about 38% females among treated patients, whose mean age was 40.4 years.

The method was immunoSEQ multiplex PCR; TCRdb's version includes in-frame clones alone and lacks a portion of them. The repertoire has under 45,000 clones, less than 85% of them found once; the top ten carry around 19%. The rearrangement joins TRBV6-5 to TRBJ1-4, with TRBD1 matching 12 bases. The receptor comes from a man younger than 35 with glioma. Some clones in this sample may be carry-over from other donors' samples. This material consisted of PBMCs, taken from a glioma patient whose treatment included an IDH1 peptide vaccine. The DNA for the CDR3 is TGTGCCAGCAGTTCGGGACAGGGGGCAAGTGGTGAAAAACTGTTTTTT. Residues: CASSSGQGASGEKLFF.